Reported below is one T cell receptor (beta chain). This record comes from a study of T-cell reconstitution after alpha-beta-depleted transplantation in children. Preparing the TCRbeta library involved the use of unique molecular identifiers. TCRdb independently ran MiXCR on the PCR reads; one entry per CDR3 protein. The sample yields under 350,000 distinct CDR3 sequences, about 10% seen once. The CDR3 runs to 14 residues. Germline CDR1 DFQATT, CDR2 SNEGSKA (reference sequence). V gave up 0 bases and J gave up 2 bases, with 10 bases separating them. Sequencing was performed on PBMCs from the stem cell graft donor, taken from the stem cell graft. This chain links TRBV20-1 with TRBJ2-5; the D gene is possibly TRBD1 (6 bases). This TCR derives from a human donor who donated a stem cell graft to a child with SCID. CDR3 nucleotides: TGCAGTGCTAGAGATCTTCAGGGGCAAGAGACCCAGTACTTC. Translation: CSARDLQGQETQYF.